This TCR beta chain was recorded in a study of CD8+ T cells in alopecia areata. Treatment here: oral pan-JAK inhibitor, 5-10 mg twice daily. Extraction and reverse transcription of RNA yielded cDNA as the sequencing template. The method was immunoSEQ multiplex PCR; TCRdb's version includes in-frame clones alone and lacks a portion of them. The repertoire holds 250,000 to 300,000 clones, with roughly 60% as singletons. The CDR3 is 14 residues long. CDR1 and CDR2 (germline): MNHEY, SVGAGI. The V gene end was trimmed by 5 bases and the J gene end by 2 bases; junction bases not matched to a gene: 5. The sample consisted of CD4+ T cells sorted from blood, taken at week 24, from a patient treated with tofacitinib. The genes are TRBV6-5 and TRBJ2-7, with 8 bases that match TRBD1. The clonotype originates from a human donor with alopecia areata. CDR3 loop: CASSQGATTYEQYF. The CDR3, as DNA: TGTGCCAGCAGTCAGGGGGCAACAACCTACGAGCAGTACTTC.